The table lists the clone carrying this TCR beta chain with a count of one. As yet, its antigen is unknown. TCR sequencing used cDNA made by reverse transcription of extracted RNA. TCRdb keeps only in-frame clones here, not all; method: immunoSEQ multiplex PCR. The sample holds some 98,000 clones, more than 55% seen once. This record comes from a study of CD8+ T cells in alopecia areata. Study-wide context: Patients given treatment had severity scored by the percentage of scalp area affected.

Study findings and constraints: Persistence during tofacitinib was seen for many expanded lesional clones in scalp and blood.

The CDR3 has 13 residues. Germline V gives CDR1 GTSNPN, CDR2 SVGIG (reference sequence). Trimming took off 0 bases at V and 6 bases at J, with 12 bases between the two ends. Treatment in this sample: oral pan-JAK inhibitor, 5-10 mg twice daily. Alopecia areata patients provided lesional scalp punch biopsies and peripheral blood, both collected for the study. The input for sequencing was CD8+ T cells sorted from blood, taken at week 4, from a patient treated with tofacitinib. The origin of this receptor is a human donor with alopecia areata. J is TRBJ2-7 and V is TRBV30; TRBD1 might be the D (6 bases). The CDR3 DNA reads as TGTGCCTGGAGTGTGGGGGCTATGGCCGAGCAGTACTTC. This sequence encodes CAWSVGAMAEQYF.